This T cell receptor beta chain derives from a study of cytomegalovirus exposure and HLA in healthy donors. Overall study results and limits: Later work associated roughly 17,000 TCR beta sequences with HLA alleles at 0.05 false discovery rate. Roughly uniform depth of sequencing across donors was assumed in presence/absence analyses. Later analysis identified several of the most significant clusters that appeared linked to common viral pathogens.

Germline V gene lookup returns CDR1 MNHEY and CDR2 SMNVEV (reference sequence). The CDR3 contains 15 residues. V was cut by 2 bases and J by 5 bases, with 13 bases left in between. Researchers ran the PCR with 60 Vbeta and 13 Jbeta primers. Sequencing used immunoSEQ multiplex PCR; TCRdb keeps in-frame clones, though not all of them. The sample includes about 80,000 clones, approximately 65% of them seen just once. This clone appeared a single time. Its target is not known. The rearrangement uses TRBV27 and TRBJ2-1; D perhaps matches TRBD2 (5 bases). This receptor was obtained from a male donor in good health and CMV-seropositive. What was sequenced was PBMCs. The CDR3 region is CASSLSGPGDNEQFF. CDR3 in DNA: TGTGCCAGCAGTTTAAGCGGTCCAGGCGACAATGAGCAGTTCTTC.